This is a list of T cell receptor beta chains from one sample in a study of blood T cell repertoires in COVID-19. The table came from immunoSEQ multiplex PCR; TCRdb's copy has only in-frame clones and leaves some out. Among under 300,000 clones, approximately 85% were seen once, and the ten largest hold about 0.8%. Sequenced material: peripheral blood. These TCRs come from a woman under 40 with acute or convalescent COVID-19. The CDR3 runs from the conserved cysteine through the conserved F or W. D genes are given only for firm matches. Only part of the rows carry a size: once, few, many, or a class if the clone is expanded.

v_call	clone_size	d_call	j_call	cdr3_aa	cdr3_nt
TRBV15	once	TRBD2	TRBJ2-5	CATSRGGSGSVETQYF	TGTGCCACCAGCAGAGGAGGAAGCGGGAGTGTCGAGACCCAGTACTTC
TRBV9	-	-	TRBJ2-1	CASSVLPEGHNEQFF	TGTGCCAGCAGCGTACTTCCGGAGGGGCACAATGAGCAGTTCTTC
TRBV30	-	-	TRBJ2-3	CAWSVLQRTQYF	TGTGCCTGGAGTGTCCTTCAGCGAACGCAGTATTTT
TRBV6-5	few	-	TRBJ1-3	CASSYAGLSSGNTIYF	TGTGCCAGCAGTTACGCAGGACTTAGCTCTGGAAACACCATATATTTT
TRBV5-1	-	TRBD1	TRBJ2-7	CASSRRTGPSYEQYF	TGCGCCAGCAGCCGACGGACAGGACCGTCCTACGAGCAGTACTTC
TRBV5-1	-	-	TRBJ2-7	CASRSGSYYEQYF	TGCGCCAGCAGGAGCGGGTCTTACTACGAGCAGTACTTC
TRBV2	-	TRBD2	TRBJ2-1	CASSERLAGASSYNEQFF	TGTGCCAGCAGTGAAAGGCTAGCGGGGGCGAGTTCCTACAATGAGCAGTTCTTC
TRBV27	-	-	TRBJ2-7	CASSTSRRGSYEQYF	TGTGCCAGCAGTACCTCCCGCAGGGGCTCCTACGAGCAGTACTTC
TRBV18	-	TRBD1	TRBJ2-2	CASSPLRDRGHGELFF	TGTGCCAGCTCACCACTCCGGGACAGGGGTCACGGGGAGCTGTTTTTT
TRBV7-8	-	-	TRBJ2-3	CASSLVGGSTDTQYF	TGTGCCAGCAGCTTAGTTGGCGGGTCCACAGATACGCAGTATTTT
TRBV5-1	-	TRBD1	TRBJ1-2	CASSFGLTGTNYGYTF	TGCGCCAGCAGCTTCGGGCTGACAGGGACGAACTATGGCTACACCTTC
TRBV14	-	-	TRBJ2-1	CASSTFKQGEQFF	TGTGCCAGCAGCACTTTTAAGCAGGGTGAGCAGTTCTTC
TRBV5-1	-	TRBD2	TRBJ2-1	CASSISGRNDEQFF	TGCGCCAGCAGCATTAGCGGGAGGAATGATGAGCAGTTCTTC
TRBV4-3	-	-	TRBJ2-7	CASSQDAFYEQYF	TGCGCCAGCAGCCAAGACGCGTTCTACGAGCAGTACTTC
TRBV4-3	-	TRBD2	TRBJ2-2	CASSQEGLADANTGELFF	TGCGCCAGCAGCCAAGAGGGACTAGCGGACGCGAACACCGGGGAGCTGTTTTTT
TRBV15	-	-	TRBJ2-2	CATSRDRTANTGELFF	TGTGCCACCAGCAGAGACCGGACAGCGAACACCGGGGAGCTGTTTTTT
TRBV2	once	-	TRBJ1-5	CASTSRQIYSNQPQHF	TGTGCCAGCACTAGTAGGCAGATCTATAGCAATCAGCCCCAGCATTTT
TRBV7-9	-	-	TRBJ1-2	CASSRGGGGGYGYTF	TGTGCCAGCAGCCGCGGGGGCGGGGGCGGATATGGCTACACCTTC
TRBV19	-	TRBD1	TRBJ2-1	CASKGQGENEQFF	TGTGCCAGTAAGGGACAGGGGGAAAATGAGCAGTTCTTC
TRBV25-1	-	-	TRBJ2-7	CASSEFGGRYEQYF	TGTGCCAGCAGTGAATTCGGCGGGCGGTACGAGCAGTACTTC
TRBV5-1	-	TRBD1	TRBJ1-1	CASSSSGQGRTEAFF	TGCGCCAGCAGTTCCTCTGGACAGGGGCGGACTGAAGCTTTCTTT
TRBV24-1	-	TRBD1	TRBJ1-5	CATEDRVNQPQHF	TGTGCCACCGAGGACAGGGTGAATCAGCCCCAGCATTTT
TRBV5-6	few	-	TRBJ1-5	CASSLGSQPQHF	TGTGCCAGCAGCTTGGGCAGTCAGCCCCAGCATTTT
TRBV30	-	-	TRBJ2-7	CAWSSSDGYEQYF	TGTGCCTGGAGCTCTAGCGATGGCTACGAGCAGTACTTC
TRBV19	-	TRBD1	TRBJ2-1	CASRTGGNEQFF	TGTGCCAGTAGGACAGGGGGCAATGAGCAGTTCTTC
TRBV5-6	-	-	TRBJ2-7	CASSLAQAYEQYF	TGTGCCAGCAGCTTGGCACAGGCCTACGAGCAGTACTTC
TRBV6-6	-	-	TRBJ1-1	CASSYVRGASVTEAFF	TGTGCCAGCAGTTATGTTCGGGGGGCCTCAGTCACTGAAGCTTTCTTT
TRBV7-9	-	-	TRBJ1-4	CASSLGRGEKLFF	TGTGCCAGCAGCTTAGGTAGGGGTGAAAAACTGTTTTTT
TRBV6-5	once	TRBD1	TRBJ1-4	CASSRRTGLFF	TGTGCCAGCAGTCGGCGGACAGGTCTGTTTTTT
TRBV3-1/TRBV3-2	-	TRBD2	TRBJ2-1	CASSQTSGQFF	TGTGCCAGCAGCCAAACTAGCGGGCAGTTCTTC
TRBV27	-	TRBD2	TRBJ2-1	CASSSQGLAGGYNEQFF	TGTGCCAGCAGTTCCCAGGGTCTAGCGGGGGGCTACAATGAGCAGTTCTTC
TRBV7-2	-	-	TRBJ2-1	CASSFGPIPSSYNEQFF	TGTGCCAGCAGCTTTGGGCCGATACCGAGCTCCTACAATGAGCAGTTCTTC
TRBV4-2	once	-	TRBJ1-4	CASSQDQVMGEKLFF	TGTGCCAGCAGCCAAGATCAGGTTATGGGTGAAAAACTGTTTTTT
TRBV6-6	-	TRBD2	TRBJ2-1	CASSYVLAGEGEQFF	TGTGCCAGCAGTTACGTCCTAGCGGGAGAGGGTGAGCAGTTCTTC
TRBV27	once	-	TRBJ2-1	CASSLSPAGSSDEQFF	TGTGCCAGCAGTTTATCGCCGGCGGGTAGCAGCGATGAGCAGTTCTTC
TRBV19	once	-	TRBJ2-7	CASSLNAEDRRCEQYF	TGTGCCAGTAGTCTGAACGCTGAGGACAGACGGTGCGAGCAGTACTTC
TRBV11-3	-	-	TRBJ2-5	CASSLGPTGQETQYF	TGTGCCAGCAGCTTAGGCCCGACAGGCCAAGAGACCCAGTACTTC
TRBV9	-	TRBD2	TRBJ2-7	CASSVGDSGRAGYEQYF	TGTGCCAGCAGCGTAGGAGATAGCGGGAGGGCCGGTTACGAGCAGTACTTC
TRBV19	-	-	TRBJ1-2	CASSISGLGYTF	TGTGCCAGTAGTATATCAGGGTTGGGCTACACCTTC
TRBV27	-	TRBD2	TRBJ2-3	CASRLSGASTDTQYF	TGTGCCAGCAGACTCAGCGGGGCTAGCACAGATACGCAGTATTTT
TRBV5-6	-	-	TRBJ1-1	CASSLARARAFF	TGTGCCAGCAGCTTGGCCAGGGCCCGAGCTTTCTTT
TRBV7-2	-	TRBD2	TRBJ2-7	CASSLGLAEQQYF	TGTGCCAGCAGCCTGGGACTAGCGGAACAGCAGTACTTC
TRBV7-9	-	TRBD2	TRBJ2-1	CASRPGGNEQFF	TGTGCCAGCAGGCCGGGGGGGAATGAGCAGTTCTTC
TRBV11-2	-	TRBD2	TRBJ2-7	CASSLMASGTLGYEQYF	TGTGCCAGCAGCTTAATGGCTAGCGGCACGCTGGGATACGAGCAGTACTTC
TRBV27	-	-	TRBJ2-7	CASSFSPPYSTTYEQYF	TGTGCCAGCAGTTTCTCCCCCCCATATAGCACAACCTACGAGCAGTACTTC
TRBV12-5	-	TRBD1	TRBJ1-2	CASGLDRLTGIHYGYTF	TGTGCTAGTGGTTTGGACCGTTTGACAGGGATCCACTATGGCTACACCTTC
TRBV30	-	-	TRBJ1-1	CAFTRDSNTEAFF	TGTGCCTTCACCAGGGACTCCAACACTGAAGCTTTCTTT
TRBV5-1	-	-	TRBJ2-1	CASSLIFSSYNEQFF	TGCGCCAGCAGCCTGATCTTTAGCTCCTACAATGAGCAGTTCTTC
TRBV7-9	few	-	TRBJ1-3	CASSSDGSSGNTIYF	TGTGCCAGCAGCTCGGACGGGAGCTCTGGAAACACCATATATTTT
TRBV10-3	-	-	TRBJ2-7	CAIRKGVGGTHSYEQYF	TGTGCCATCAGAAAGGGTGTAGGCGGGACCCACTCCTACGAGCAGTACTTC
TRBV3-1/TRBV3-2	-	TRBD1	TRBJ2-7	CASSQEGQGVSYEQYF	TGTGCCAGCAGCCAAGAAGGACAGGGGGTTTCCTACGAGCAGTACTTC
TRBV5-1	-	-	TRBJ2-3	CASSLARGTSGTDTQYF	TGCGCCAGCAGCTTGGCCCGGGGGACTTCAGGCACAGATACGCAGTATTTT
TRBV5-1	-	-	TRBJ1-4	CASSLGRGSTNEKLFF	TGCGCCAGCAGCTTGGGCAGGGGCTCAACTAATGAAAAACTGTTTTTT